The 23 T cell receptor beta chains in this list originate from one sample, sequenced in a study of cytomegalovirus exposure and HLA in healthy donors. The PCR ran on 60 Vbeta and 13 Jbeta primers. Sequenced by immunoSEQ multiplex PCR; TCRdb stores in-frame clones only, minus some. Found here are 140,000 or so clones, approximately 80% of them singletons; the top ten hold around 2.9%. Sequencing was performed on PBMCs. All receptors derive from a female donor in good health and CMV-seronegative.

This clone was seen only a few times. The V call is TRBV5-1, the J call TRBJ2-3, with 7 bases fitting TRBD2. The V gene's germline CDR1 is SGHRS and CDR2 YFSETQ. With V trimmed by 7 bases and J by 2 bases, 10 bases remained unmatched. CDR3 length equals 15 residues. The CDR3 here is CASSPGGRITDTQYF. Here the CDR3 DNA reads TGCGCCAGCTCCCCGGGAGGTAGGATCACAGATACGCAGTATTTT.

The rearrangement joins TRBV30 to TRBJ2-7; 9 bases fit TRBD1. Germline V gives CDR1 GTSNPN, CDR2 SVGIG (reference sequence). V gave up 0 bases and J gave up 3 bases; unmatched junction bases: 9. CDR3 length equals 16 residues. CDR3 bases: TGTGCCTGGAGTGTTCCCGGGACAGGGCTTCTCTACGAGCAGTACTTC. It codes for CAWSVPGTGLLYEQYF.

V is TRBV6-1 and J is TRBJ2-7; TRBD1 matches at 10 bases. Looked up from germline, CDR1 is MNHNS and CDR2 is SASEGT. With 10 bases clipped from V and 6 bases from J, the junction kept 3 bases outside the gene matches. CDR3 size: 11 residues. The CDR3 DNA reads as TGTGCCACCCGACAGGGGGCCGAGCAGTACTTC. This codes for CATRQGAEQYF.

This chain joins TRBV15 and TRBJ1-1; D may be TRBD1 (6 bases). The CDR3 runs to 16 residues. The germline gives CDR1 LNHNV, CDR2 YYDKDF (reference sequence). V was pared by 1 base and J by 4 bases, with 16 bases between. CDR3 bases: TGTGCCACCAGCAGAGTAGGTCTGGGGGGGCCCACTGAAGCTTTCTTT. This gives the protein CATSRVGLGGPTEAFF. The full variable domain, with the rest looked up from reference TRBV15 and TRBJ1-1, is DAMVIQNPRYQVTQFGKPVTLSCSQTLNHNVMYWYQQKSSQAPKLLFHYYDKDFNNEADTPDNFQSRRPNTSFCFLDIRSPGLGDTAMYLCATSRVGLGGPTEAFFGQGTRLTVV.

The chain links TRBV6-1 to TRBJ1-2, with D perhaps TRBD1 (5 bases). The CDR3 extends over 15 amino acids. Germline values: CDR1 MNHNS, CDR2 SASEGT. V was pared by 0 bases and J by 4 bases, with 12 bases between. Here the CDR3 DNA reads TGTGCCAGCAGTGAAGCGCAAGGGGCTGGCTATGGCTACACCTTC. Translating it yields CASSEAQGAGYGYTF.

CDR3 bases: TGTGCCAGCAGTAACCCAGGACATGACATTCAAGAGACCCAGTACTTC. It is translated as CASSNPGHDIQETQYF. This chain links TRBV28 with TRBJ2-5; maybe TRBD1 (5 bases). Trimming pared 5 bases from V and 2 bases from J, leaving 18 bases between. CDR1 MDHEN and CDR2 SYDVKM come from the germline V gene. The CDR3 extends over 16 amino acids.

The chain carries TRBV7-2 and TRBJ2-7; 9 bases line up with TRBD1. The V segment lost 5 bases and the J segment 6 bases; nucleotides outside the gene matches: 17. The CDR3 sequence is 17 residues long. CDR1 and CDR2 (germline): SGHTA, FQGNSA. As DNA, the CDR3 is TGTGCCAGCAGCCCTCGAACCTCTGGGACAGGGTTCATCGAGCAGTACTTC. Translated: CASSPRTSGTGFIEQYF.

The chain's CDR3 is CASSLILTSLRNTGELFF. In DNA, the CDR3 is TGTGCCAGCAGCTTAATACTGACTAGCCTAAGGAACACCGGGGAGCTGTTTTTT. V is TRBV7-2 and J is TRBJ2-2; 7 bases match TRBD2. V lost 2 bases and J lost 1; bases outside the gene matches: 10. Germline values: CDR1 SGHTA, CDR2 FQGNSA. The CDR3 contains 18 residues. The full variable domain, with the rest looked up from reference TRBV7-2 and TRBJ2-2, is GAGVSQSPSNKVTEKGKDVELRCDPISGHTALYWYRQSLGQGLEFLIYFQGNSAPDKSGLPSDRFSAERTGGSVSTLTIQRTQQEDSAVYLCASSLILTSLRNTGELFFGEGSRLTVL.

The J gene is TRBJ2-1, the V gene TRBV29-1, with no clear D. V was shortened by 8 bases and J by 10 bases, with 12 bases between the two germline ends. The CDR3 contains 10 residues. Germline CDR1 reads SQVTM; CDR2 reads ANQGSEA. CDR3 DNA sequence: TGCAGCACACTAACCACAGAGCAGTTCTTC. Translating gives CSTLTTEQFF.

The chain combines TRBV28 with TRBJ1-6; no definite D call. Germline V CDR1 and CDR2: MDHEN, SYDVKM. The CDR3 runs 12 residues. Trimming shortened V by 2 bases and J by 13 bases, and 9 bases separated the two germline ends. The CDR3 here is CASSLPPGPLHF. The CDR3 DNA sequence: TGTGCCAGCAGTTTACCCCCCGGTCCCCTCCACTTT.

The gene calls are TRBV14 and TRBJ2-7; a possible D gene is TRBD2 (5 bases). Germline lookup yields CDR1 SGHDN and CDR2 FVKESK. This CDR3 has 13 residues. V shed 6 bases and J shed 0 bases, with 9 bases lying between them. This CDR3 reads CASSTEASYEQYF. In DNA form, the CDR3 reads TGTGCCAGCAGTACGGAGGCCTCCTACGAGCAGTACTTC.

CDR3 amino acids: CASSGSGGQLGYTF. CDR3 nucleotides: TGTGCCAGCAGTGGTAGCGGGGGGCAATTAGGCTACACCTTC. J is TRBJ1-2 and V is TRBV6-1; TRBD1 is a possible D gene (6 bases). Germline values: CDR1 MNHNS, CDR2 SASEGT. The CDR3 loop spans 14 amino acids. V lost 4 bases to trimming and J lost 8 bases, with 17 bases between them.

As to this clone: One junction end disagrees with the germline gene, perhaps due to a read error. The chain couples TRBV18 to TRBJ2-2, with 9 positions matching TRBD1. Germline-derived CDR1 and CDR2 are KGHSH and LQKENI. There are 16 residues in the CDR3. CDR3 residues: CASSRGTGLNTGELFF. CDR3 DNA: TGTGCCAGCTCCAGGGGGACAGGGCTGAACACTGGGGAGCTGTTTTTT.

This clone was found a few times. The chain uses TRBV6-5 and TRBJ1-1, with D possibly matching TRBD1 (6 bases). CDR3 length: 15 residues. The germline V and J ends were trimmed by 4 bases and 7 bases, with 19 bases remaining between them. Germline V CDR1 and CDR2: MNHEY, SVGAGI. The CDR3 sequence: CASSSLTGPNFEAFF. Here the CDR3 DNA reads TGTGCCAGCAGTTCCTTGACAGGACCAAACTTTGAAGCTTTCTTT.

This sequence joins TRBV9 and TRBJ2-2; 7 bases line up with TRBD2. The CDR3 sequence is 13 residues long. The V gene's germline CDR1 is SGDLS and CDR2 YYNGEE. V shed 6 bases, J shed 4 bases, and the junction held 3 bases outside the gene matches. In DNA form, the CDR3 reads TGTGCCAGCACACCGGGGGGCACCGGGGAGCTGTTTTTT. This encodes CASTPGGTGELFF.

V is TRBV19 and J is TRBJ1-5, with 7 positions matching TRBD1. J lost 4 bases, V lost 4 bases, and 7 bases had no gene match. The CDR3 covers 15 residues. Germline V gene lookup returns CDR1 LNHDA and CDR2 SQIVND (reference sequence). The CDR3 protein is CASSTTGVRNQPQHF. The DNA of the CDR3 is TGTGCCAGTAGTACCACAGGGGTGCGGAATCAGCCCCAGCATTTT.

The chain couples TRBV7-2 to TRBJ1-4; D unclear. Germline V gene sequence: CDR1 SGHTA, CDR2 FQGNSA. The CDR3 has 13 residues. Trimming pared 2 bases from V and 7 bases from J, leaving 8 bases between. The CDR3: CASSLKRGEKLFF. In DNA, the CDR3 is TGTGCCAGCAGCTTAAAGAGAGGTGAAAAACTGTTTTTT. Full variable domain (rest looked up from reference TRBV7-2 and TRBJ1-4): GAGVSQSPSNKVTEKGKDVELRCDPISGHTALYWYRQSLGQGLEFLIYFQGNSAPDKSGLPSDRFSAERTGGSVSTLTIQRTQQEDSAVYLCASSLKRGEKLFFGSGTQLSVL.

CDR3 bases: TGTGCCAGCAGGCTCCTATGGGGAGGGACAGATACGCAGTATTTT. It encodes CASRLLWGGTDTQYF. The V gene is TRBV6-6, the J gene TRBJ2-3; TRBD2 matches 7 bases. Germline CDR1 MNHNY, CDR2 SVGAGI (reference sequence). The V gene end was trimmed by 6 bases and the J gene end by 3 bases; junction bases not matched to a gene: 9. The CDR3 runs to 15 residues.

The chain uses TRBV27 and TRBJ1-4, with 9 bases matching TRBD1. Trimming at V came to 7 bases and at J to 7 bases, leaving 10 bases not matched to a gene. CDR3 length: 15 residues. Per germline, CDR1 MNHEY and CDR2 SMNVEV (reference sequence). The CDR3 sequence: CASKFTGQGTEKLFF. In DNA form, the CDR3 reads TGTGCCAGCAAGTTTACGGGACAGGGAACTGAAAAACTGTTTTTT.

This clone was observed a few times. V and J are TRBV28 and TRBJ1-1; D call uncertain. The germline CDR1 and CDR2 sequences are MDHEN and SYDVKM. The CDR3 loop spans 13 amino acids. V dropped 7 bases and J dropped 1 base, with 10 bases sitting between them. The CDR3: CASNLSGNTEAFF. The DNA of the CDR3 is TGTGCCAGCAATCTATCGGGGAACACTGAAGCTTTCTTT.

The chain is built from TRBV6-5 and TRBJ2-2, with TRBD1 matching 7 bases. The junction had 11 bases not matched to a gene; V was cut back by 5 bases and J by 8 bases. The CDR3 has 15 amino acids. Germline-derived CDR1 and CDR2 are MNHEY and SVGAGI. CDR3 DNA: TGTGCCAGCAGTAGGGGGACAGCCCCCCGGGGGGAGCTGTTTTTT. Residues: CASSRGTAPRGELFF.

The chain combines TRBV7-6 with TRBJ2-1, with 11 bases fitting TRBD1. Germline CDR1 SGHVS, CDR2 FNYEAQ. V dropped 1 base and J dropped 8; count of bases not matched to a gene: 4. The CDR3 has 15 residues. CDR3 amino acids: CASSLGTGGFDEQFF. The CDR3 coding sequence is TGTGCCAGCAGCTTAGGGACAGGGGGCTTCGATGAGCAGTTCTTC.

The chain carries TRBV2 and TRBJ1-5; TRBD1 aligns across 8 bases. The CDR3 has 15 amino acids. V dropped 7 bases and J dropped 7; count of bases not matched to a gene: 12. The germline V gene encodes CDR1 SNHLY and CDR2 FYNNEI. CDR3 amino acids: CASTPLGQGIQPQHF. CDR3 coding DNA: TGTGCCAGCACCCCCCTAGGACAGGGAATACAGCCCCAGCATTTT.